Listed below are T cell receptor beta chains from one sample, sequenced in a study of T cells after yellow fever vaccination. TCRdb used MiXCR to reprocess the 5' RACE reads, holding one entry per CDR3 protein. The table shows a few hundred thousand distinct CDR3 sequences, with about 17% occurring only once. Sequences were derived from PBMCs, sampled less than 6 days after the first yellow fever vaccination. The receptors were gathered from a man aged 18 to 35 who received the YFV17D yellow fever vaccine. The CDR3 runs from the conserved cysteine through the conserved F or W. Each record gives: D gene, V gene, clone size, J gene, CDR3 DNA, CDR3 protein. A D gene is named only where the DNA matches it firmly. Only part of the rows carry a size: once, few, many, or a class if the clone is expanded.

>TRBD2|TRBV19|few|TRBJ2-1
TGTGCCAGTAGTATGACTAGCGGGACGTACAATGAGCAGTTCTTC
CASSMTSGTYNEQFF
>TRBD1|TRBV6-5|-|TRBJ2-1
TGTGCCAGCAGTTACTCGGTCGGGACAGGGGGCGATGAGCAGTTCTTC
CASSYSVGTGGDEQFF
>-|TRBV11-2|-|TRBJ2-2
TGTGCCAGCAGCATGACAGGGAGGACCGGGGAGCTGTTTTTT
CASSMTGRTGELFF
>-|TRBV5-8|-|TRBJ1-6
TGTGCCAGCAGCCGGGATGGGGCCTATAATTCACCCCTCCACTTT
CASSRDGAYNSPLHF
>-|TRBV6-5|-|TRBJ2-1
TGTGCCAGCAGTTACAGCTTGAGCTCCTACAATGAGCAGTTCTTC
CASSYSLSSYNEQFF
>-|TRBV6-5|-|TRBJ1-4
TGTGCCAGCAGTTACCCCCTTGGGCAGGGAACTAATGAAAAACTGTTTTTT
CASSYPLGQGTNEKLFF
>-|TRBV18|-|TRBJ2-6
TGTGCCAGCTCACCCGTCTGGGGGGCCTTCCTCAACGTCCTGACTTTC
CASSPVWGAFLNVLTF
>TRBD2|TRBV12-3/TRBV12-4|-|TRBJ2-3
TGTGCCAGCAATTTAGACCAAGCGGGAAGCACAGATACGCAGTATTTT
CASNLDQAGSTDTQYF
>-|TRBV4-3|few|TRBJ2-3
TGCGCCAGCAGCCAAGATTACCAGGCCCCCACAGATACGCAGTATTTT
CASSQDYQAPTDTQYF
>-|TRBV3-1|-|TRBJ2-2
TGTGCCAGCAGCCTAGCGATGAACACCGGGGAGCTGTTTTTT
CASSLAMNTGELFF
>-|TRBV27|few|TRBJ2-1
TGTGCCAGCAGTTTAGAAGGGGTTGAGCAGTTCTTC
CASSLEGVEQFF
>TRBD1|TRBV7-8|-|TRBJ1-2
TGTGCCAGCAGCCAGGGGGGAACAGGGATAAACTATGGCTACACCTTC
CASSQGGTGINYGYTF
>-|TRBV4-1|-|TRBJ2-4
TGCGCCAGCAGCCAAGTGGGTACAGAAAAAAACATTCAGTACTTC
CASSQVGTEKNIQYF
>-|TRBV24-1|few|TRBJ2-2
TGTGCCACCAGTGATTCGGACAGAGCGAACACCGGGGAGCTGTTTTTT
CATSDSDRANTGELFF
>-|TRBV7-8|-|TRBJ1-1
TGTGCCAGCAGCATTAATAGGGACGGTGGGTATTTTGAAGCTTTCTTT
CASSINRDGGYFEAFF
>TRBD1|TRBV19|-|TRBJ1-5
TGTGCCAGTAGTAGCAGGGGGCTAAACGGTCAGCCCCAGCATTTT
CASSSRGLNGQPQHF
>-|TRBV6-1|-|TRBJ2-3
TGTGCCTCCACCAGGGGGGCTGGGACAGATACGCAGTATTTT
CASTRGAGTDTQYF
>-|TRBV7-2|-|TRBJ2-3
TGTGCCAGCAGCCCCCGTCCCCTAGCGTCAGATACGCAGTATTTT
CASSPRPLASDTQYF
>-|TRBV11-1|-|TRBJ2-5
TGTGCCAGCAGCTCTACCTCCCAAGGGGGGGCAGCGCAAGAGACCCAGTACTTC
CASSSTSQGGAAQETQYF
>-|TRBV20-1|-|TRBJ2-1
TGCAGTGCTAGGAAAACGGGGGGCCTCATCAATGAGCAGTTCTTC
CSARKTGGLINEQFF
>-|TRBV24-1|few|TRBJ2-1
TGTGCCACCAGTGATTTCTCGGCGGGGAGTAACAATGAGCAGTTCTTC
CATSDFSAGSNNEQFF
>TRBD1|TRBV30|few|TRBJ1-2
TGTGCCTGGAGTGACAGGGGAAACTATGGCTACACCTTC
CAWSDRGNYGYTF
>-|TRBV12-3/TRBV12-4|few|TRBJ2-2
TGTGCCAGCAGTTTTTGGGGAGGCGGGGAGCTGTTTTTT
CASSFWGGGELFF
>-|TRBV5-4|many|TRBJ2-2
TGTGCCAGCAGCTTGGGCCCCCCAGGCCACCCAGGGAACACCGGGGAGCTGTTTTTT
CASSLGPPGHPGNTGELFF
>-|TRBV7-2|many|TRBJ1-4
TGTGCCAGCAGCCCCAGCCAGGTTACTAATGAAAAACTGTTTTTT
CASSPSQVTNEKLFF
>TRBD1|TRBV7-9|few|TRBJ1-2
TGTGCCAGCGAGGGGGCTGGGGATGGCTACACCTTC
CASEGAGDGYTF
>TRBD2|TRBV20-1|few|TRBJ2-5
TGCAGTGCTAGAGAAGCTAGCGGGGTCCAAGAGACCCAGTACTTC
CSAREASGVQETQYF
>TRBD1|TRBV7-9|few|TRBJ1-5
TGTGCCAGCAGCCGGGGGACAGGGAGAAAACAGCCCCAGCATTTT
CASSRGTGRKQPQHF
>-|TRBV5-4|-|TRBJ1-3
TGTGCCAGCAGTTCAGGGGATACAGGAAACACCATATATTTT
CASSSGDTGNTIYF